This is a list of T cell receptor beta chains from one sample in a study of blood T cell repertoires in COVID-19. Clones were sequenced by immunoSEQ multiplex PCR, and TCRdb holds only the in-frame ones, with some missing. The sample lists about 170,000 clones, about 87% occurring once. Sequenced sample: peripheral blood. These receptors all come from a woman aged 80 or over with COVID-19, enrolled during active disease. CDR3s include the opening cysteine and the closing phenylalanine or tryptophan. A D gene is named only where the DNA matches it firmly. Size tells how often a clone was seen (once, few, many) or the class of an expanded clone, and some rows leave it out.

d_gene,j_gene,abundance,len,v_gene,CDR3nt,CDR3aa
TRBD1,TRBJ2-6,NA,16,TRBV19,TGTGCCAGTAGTGTACGACAGGGCTCTGGGGCCAACGTCCTGACTTTC,CASSVRQGSGANVLTF
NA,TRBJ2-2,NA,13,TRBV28,TGTGCCAGCAGTTTACATCAGGCCGGGGAGCTGTTTTTT,CASSLHQAGELFF
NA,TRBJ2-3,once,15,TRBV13,TGTGCCAGCAGCTTTTCAGGGGTTAGCACAGATACGCAGTATTTT,CASSFSGVSTDTQYF
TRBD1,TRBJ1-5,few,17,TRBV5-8,TGTGCCAGCAGCTTGGGCGGACAGGCCCTCCACAATCAGCCCCAGCATTTT,CASSLGGQALHNQPQHF
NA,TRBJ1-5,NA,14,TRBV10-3,TGTGCCATCAGTGAGGAGTATAGCAATCAGCCCCAGCATTTT,CAISEEYSNQPQHF
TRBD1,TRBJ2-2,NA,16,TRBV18,TGTGCCAGCTCACCGAGGACAGGGGGCAGCACCGGGGAGCTGTTTTTT,CASSPRTGGSTGELFF
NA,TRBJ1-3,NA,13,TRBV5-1,TGCGCCAGCAGCTTGTCGGCTGGAAACACCATATATTTT,CASSLSAGNTIYF
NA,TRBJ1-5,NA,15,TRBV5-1,TGCGCCAGCAGCCAAGACAGTGGTAGCAATCAGCCCCAGCATTTT,CASSQDSGSNQPQHF
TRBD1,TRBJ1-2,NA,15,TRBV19,TGTGCCAGTTGTCTCCGCGGACAGGGGGGCTATGGCTACACCTTC,CASCLRGQGGYGYTF
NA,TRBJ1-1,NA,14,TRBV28,TGTGCCAGCAGTATAGCGACTTGGAGGACTGAAGCTTTCTTT,CASSIATWRTEAFF
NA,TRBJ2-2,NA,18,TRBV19,TGTGCCAGTAGTCAACGCGGGGGCGGGACTGCCAACACCGGGGAGCTGTTTTTT,CASSQRGGGTANTGELFF
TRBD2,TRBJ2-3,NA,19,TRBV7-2,TGTGCCAGCAGCTCCGCGGCCCTAGCGGGAGGAGGGCGCACAGATACGCAGTATTTT,CASSSAALAGGGRTDTQYF
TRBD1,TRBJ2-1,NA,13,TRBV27,TGTGCCAGCAGTTCGGGACAGGTTAGTGAGCAGTTCTTC,CASSSGQVSEQFF
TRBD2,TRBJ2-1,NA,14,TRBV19,TGTGCCAGTAACCCGGGACTAGCGGGAGGGAGACAGTTCTTC,CASNPGLAGGRQFF
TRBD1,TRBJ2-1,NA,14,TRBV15,TGTGCCACCAGCGTTGGGACAGTCAGCAATGAGCAGTTCTTC,CATSVGTVSNEQFF
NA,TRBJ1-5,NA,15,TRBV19,TGTGCCAGTACCTCCTCGGGTTCCGGCAATCAGCCCCAGCATTTT,CASTSSGSGNQPQHF
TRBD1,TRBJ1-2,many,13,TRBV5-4,TGTGCCAGCAGCGCCACAGGGGGCTATGGCTACACCTTC,CASSATGGYGYTF
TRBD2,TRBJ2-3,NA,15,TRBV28,TGTGCCAGCTACCCCCTAGCGGGAGGCACAGATACGCAGTATTTT,CASYPLAGGTDTQYF
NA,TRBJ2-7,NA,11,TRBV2,TGTGCCAGCAGGGGGGGCTACGAGCAGTACTTC,CASRGGYEQYF
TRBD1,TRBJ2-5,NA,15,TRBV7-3,TGTGCCAGCAGCCTCCTCGGACAGGCTGGTGAGACCCAGTACTTC,CASSLLGQAGETQYF
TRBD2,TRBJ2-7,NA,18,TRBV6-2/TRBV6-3,TGTGCCAGCAGTTTAGACACTAGCGGGAGGGCCTTGACCTACGAGCAGTACTTC,CASSLDTSGRALTYEQYF
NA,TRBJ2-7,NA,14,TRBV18,TGTGCCAGCTCACTGGGGGACACCTCCTACGAGCAGTACTTC,CASSLGDTSYEQYF